This record concerns one TCR beta chain sequence. This specimen belongs to a study of T cell responses to AZD1222 COVID-19 vaccine. The CDR3 spans 15 residues. Germline V gene lookup returns CDR1 KGHSH and CDR2 LQKENI. After removal of 2 bases from V and 5 bases from J, the junction contained 5 bases not matched to a gene. Sequencing was performed with immunoSEQ multiplex PCR; in TCRdb, only in-frame clones are kept and a portion is missing. The data hold 110,000 to 150,000 clones, with over 75% observed a single time. The chain employs TRBV18 and TRBJ2-5; 10 bases agree with TRBD1. The TCR comes from an adult in good health. The material sequenced was peripheral blood, taken on day 0 of AZD1222 vaccination. CDR3 amino acids: CASSPRTGGMETQYF. The CDR3 coding sequence is TGTGCCAGCTCACCAAGGACAGGGGGTATGGAGACCCAGTACTTC.